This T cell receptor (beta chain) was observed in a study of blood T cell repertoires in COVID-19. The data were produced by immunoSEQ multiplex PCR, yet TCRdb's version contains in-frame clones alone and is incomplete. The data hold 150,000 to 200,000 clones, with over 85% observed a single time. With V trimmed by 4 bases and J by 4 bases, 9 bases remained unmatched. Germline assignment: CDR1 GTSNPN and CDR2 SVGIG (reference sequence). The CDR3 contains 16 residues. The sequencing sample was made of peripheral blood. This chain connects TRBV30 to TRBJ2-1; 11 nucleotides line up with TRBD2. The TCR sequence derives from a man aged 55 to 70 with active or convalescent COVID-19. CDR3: CAWNRRGLAGYNEQFF. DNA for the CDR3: TGTGCCTGGAACCGAAGAGGACTAGCGGGTTACAATGAGCAGTTCTTC.